This TCR beta chain was found in a study of blood T cell repertoires in COVID-19. As for the study in general: The study drew acute and convalescent COVID-19 samples from the United States, Italy and Spain. The cDNA or gDNA used as material had been derived from T cells, B-cell-depleted T cells, or PBMCs.

In the authors' workflow: Amplification of reference gene primers was used by the study to estimate nucleated cell counts. Sequencing was performed with immunoSEQ multiplex PCR; in TCRdb, only in-frame clones are kept and a portion is missing. V, J and clone size are taken as reported in that table, and D and trimming were inferred from the DNA itself. The data hold around 80,000 clones, with 65% to 85% observed a single time. Followed longitudinally, the Seattle patients had been enrolled during active infection. The CDR3 loop spans 14 amino acids. The V end was cut by 1 base, the J end by 5 bases, with 10 bases between. CDR1 is SGHTA, CDR2 FQGTGA, per germline.

The sequencing input was peripheral blood. The J gene is TRBJ2-3, the V gene TRBV7-3, with a tentative D call TRBD1 (6 bases). The sequence came from a man in his forties or fifties with COVID-19, enrolled during active disease. CDR3 bases: TGTGCCAGCAGCTTAATTTCCAGGGGAGATACGCAGTATTTT. Amino acids: CASSLISRGDTQYF.